In its sample, the clone carrying this T cell receptor beta chain was seen a few times. Antigen specificity is unknown. A junction end diverges from the germline sequence, so it may reflect a read error. RNA isolated from unsorted whole blood supplied the blood RNA, with germline DNA also extracted. This specimen comes from a study of tumor-infiltrating lymphocytes in primary liver carcinoma. The wider study: Surgical resection was used to treat these primary liver carcinoma patients. Spanning 4.2 to 10 cm, the tumors were T1-T3 N0M0.

Findings and caveats of the study: Pairs of tumor regions overlapped more than tumor-adjacent and tumor-blood pairs did. In the absence of sorting, bulk samples left CD4+ and CD8+ repertoires uncompared.

Using a constant-region primer together with ProtoScript II reverse transcriptase, TCR beta cDNA was made from roughly 520 ng of total RNA. Generation of the TCR beta libraries relied on three nested multiplex PCR rounds using slightly modified ARM-PCR. TCRdb re-called the multiplex PCR reads through MiXCR, storing one row per CDR3 protein. The table records fewer than 250,000 distinct CDR3 sequences, roughly 61% of them present only once. Specimen: peripheral blood. This receptor was obtained from a woman aged 55-75 years with primary liver carcinoma and hepatitis B virus infection.

CDR3 sequence: CASHRLQGTVYNGQFF. CDR3 sequence (DNA): TGTGCCAGCCACCGTCTACAGGGGACGGTCTACAATGGGCAGTTCTTC. The genes are TRBV6-1 and TRBJ2-1, with TRBD1 matching over 7 bases. The CDR3 runs 16 residues. Germline V gene lookup returns CDR1 MNHNS and CDR2 SASEGT.